Included here is one TCR beta chain sequence, with context. The antigen remains unidentified. The CDR3 consists of 14 residues. V gave up 5 bases and J gave up 2 bases; unmatched junction bases: 6. Germline CDR1 is MNHNS and CDR2 is SASEGT. The method was immunoSEQ multiplex PCR; TCRdb's version includes in-frame clones alone and lacks a portion of them. The table lists around 24,000 clones, over 70% of them singletons. This entry belongs to a study of radiotherapy plus CTLA-4 blockade in lung cancer. Study information: Objective responses were seen in around 18% of patients, disease control in around 31%. Study-level points and caveats: In blood, after radiotherapy plus ipilimumab, tumor-derived TCR clones expanded.

Ipilimumab-mediated CTLA-4 blockade plus focal radiation was given to patients having chemo-refractory metastatic non-small-cell lung cancer. The sequence derives from a human donor with non-small cell lung cancer who had stable disease on radiotherapy plus ipilimumab. This sequence joins TRBV6-1 and TRBJ2-7; TRBD2 matches at 7 bases. The sample here was peripheral blood, taken from a patient treated with radiotherapy plus ipilimumab. The CDR3 coding sequence is TGTGCCAGCAGTTCCCCCGGACTAGCCTACGAGCAGTACTTC. Translating gives CASSSPGLAYEQYF.